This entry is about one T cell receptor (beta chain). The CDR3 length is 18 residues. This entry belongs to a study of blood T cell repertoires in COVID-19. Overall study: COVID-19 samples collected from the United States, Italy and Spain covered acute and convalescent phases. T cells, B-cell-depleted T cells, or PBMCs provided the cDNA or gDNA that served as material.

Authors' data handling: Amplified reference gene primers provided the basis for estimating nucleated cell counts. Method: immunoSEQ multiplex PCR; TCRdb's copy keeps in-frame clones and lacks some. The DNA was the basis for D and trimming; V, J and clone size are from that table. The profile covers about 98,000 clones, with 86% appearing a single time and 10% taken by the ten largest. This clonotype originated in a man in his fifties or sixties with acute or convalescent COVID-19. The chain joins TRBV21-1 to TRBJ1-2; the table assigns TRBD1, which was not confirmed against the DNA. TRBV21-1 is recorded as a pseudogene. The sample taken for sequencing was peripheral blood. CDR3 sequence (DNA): TGTGCCAGCAGCAAAGGGGTGTTAGGGGGCAGGGTTAACTATGGCTACACCTTC. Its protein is CASSKGVLGGRVNYGYTF.